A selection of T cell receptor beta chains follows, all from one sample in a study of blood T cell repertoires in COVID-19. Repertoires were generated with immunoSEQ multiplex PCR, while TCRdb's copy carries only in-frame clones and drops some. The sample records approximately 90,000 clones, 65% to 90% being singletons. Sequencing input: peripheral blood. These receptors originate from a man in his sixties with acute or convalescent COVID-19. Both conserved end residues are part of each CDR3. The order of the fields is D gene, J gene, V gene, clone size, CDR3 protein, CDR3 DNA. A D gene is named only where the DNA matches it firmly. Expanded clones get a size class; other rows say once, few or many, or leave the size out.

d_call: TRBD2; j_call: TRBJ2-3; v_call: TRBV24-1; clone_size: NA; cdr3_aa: CATSDFRGGANTQYF; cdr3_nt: TGTGCCACCAGTGATTTTCGCGGGGGGGCAAATACGCAGTATTTT
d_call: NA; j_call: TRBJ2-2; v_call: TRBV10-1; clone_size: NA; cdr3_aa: CASRADSQGGELFF; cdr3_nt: TGCGCCAGCAGGGCAGACAGCCAGGGCGGGGAGCTGTTTTTT
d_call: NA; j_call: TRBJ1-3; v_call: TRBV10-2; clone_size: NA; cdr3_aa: CASSEPFNSGNTIYF; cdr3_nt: TGCGCCAGCAGTGAGCCGTTTAACTCTGGAAACACCATATATTTT
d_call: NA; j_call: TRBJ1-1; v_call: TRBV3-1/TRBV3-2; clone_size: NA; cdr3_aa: CASSLRTDGSEAFF; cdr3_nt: TGTGCCAGCAGCCTCCGGACAGACGGATCTGAAGCTTTCTTT
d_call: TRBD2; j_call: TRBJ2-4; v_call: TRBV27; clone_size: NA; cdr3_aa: CASSSRTSGLAKNIQYF; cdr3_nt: TGTGCCAGCAGTTCTCGGACTAGCGGCCTCGCAAAAAACATTCAGTACTTC
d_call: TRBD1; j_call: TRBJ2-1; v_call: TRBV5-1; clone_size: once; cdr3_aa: CASSSSGTAYNEQFF; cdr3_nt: TGCGCCAGCAGCTCCTCCGGGACAGCCTACAATGAGCAGTTCTTC
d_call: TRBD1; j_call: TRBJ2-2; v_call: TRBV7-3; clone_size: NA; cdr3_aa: CASAIQGNSGELFF; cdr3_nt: TGTGCCAGCGCGATACAGGGGAACTCCGGGGAGCTGTTTTTT
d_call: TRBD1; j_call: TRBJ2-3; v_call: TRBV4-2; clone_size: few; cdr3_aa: CASSQGTTAGGADTQYF; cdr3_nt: TGTGCCAGCAGCCAAGGGACTACCGCAGGGGGCGCAGATACGCAGTATTTT
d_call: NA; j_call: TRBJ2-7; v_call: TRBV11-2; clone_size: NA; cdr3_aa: CASSLVEGYEQYF; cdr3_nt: TGTGCCAGCAGCTTGGTAGAGGGCTACGAGCAGTACTTC
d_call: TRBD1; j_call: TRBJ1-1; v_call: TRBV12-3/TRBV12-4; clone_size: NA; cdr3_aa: CASSADPGQRLF; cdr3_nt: TGTGCCAGCAGCGCTGACCCGGGACAGAGGCTCTTT
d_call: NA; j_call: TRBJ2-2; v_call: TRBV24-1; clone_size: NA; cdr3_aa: CATGLRTGELFF; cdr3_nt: TGTGCCACCGGGCTGCGAACCGGGGAGCTGTTTTTT
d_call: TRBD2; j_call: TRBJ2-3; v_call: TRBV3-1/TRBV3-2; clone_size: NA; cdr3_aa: CASSLGLAGERIPTDTQYF; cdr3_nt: TGTGCCAGCAGCCTTGGACTAGCGGGAGAGAGGATCCCCACAGATACGCAGTATTTT
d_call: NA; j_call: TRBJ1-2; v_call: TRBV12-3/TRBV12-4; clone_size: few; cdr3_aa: CASRSSGDGYTF; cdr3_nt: TGTGCCAGCAGGAGCTCAGGGGATGGCTACACCTTC